This TCR beta chain was profiled in a study of cytomegalovirus exposure and HLA in healthy donors. The study, taken as a whole, reports: Presence/absence comparisons presumed near-even sequencing depth among donors. Sequence variants that were highly shared formed a cluster that was likely a sequencing artifact. CMV serostatus was the only recorded immune exposure for donors.

The PCR made use of 60 Vbeta and 13 Jbeta primers. In the original analysis: Per a later analysis, the number of unique TCR beta chains was roughly 83 million, of which 9 million to 14 million were shared. Clones were read by immunoSEQ multiplex PCR, and TCRdb kept only the in-frame ones, dropping some. That table gives V, J and clone size, and the DNA gave D and trimming. The sample has 150,000 to 200,000 clones, 75% to 90% seen once. CDR1 and CDR2 from the germline V gene are MNHNY and SVGAGI (reference sequence). V lost 7 bases and J lost 4, with 5 bases in between. The length of the CDR3 is 11 residues. As to this clone: As yet, its antigen is unknown.

The chain has TRBV6-6 and TRBJ2-1; D is uncertain. Sample: PBMCs. The receptor was isolated from a boy younger than 10 in good health and CMV-seronegative. CDR3 coding DNA: TGTGCCAGCACCGGGTACAATGAGCAGTTCTTC. This gives the protein CASTGYNEQFF.